The text below deals with one T cell receptor (beta chain). The record originates from a study of blood T cell repertoires in COVID-19. Germline lookup yields CDR1 SNHLY and CDR2 FYNNEI. The V end was cut by 4 bases, the J end by 4 bases, with 8 bases between. CDR3 length: 13 amino acids. Assay used: immunoSEQ multiplex PCR; TCRdb lists only in-frame clones, some missing. The sample has roughly 78,000 clones; roughly 85% are singletons. The sequence came from a woman aged 80 or older with acute or convalescent COVID-19. Sequenced sample: peripheral blood. This chain links TRBV2 with TRBJ1-3, with D maybe TRBD1 (5 bases). CDR3 sequence: CASSAQVGNTIYF. The CDR3 DNA reads as TGTGCCAGCAGTGCACAGGTCGGAAACACCATATATTTT.